The 17 T cell receptor beta chains in this list originate from one sample, sequenced in a study of PD-L1 blockade in urothelial cancer. Libraries were prepared by immunoSEQ multiplex PCR; TCRdb keeps only in-frame clonotypes and omits some of them. This table has 20,000 to 30,000 clones, 87% appearing once. Source: PBMCs, taken around atezolizumab (anti-PD-L1) treatment. These receptors came from a man over 45 with urothelial cancer.

The gene calls are TRBV27 and TRBJ1-1; D ambiguous. Deletions cut 8 bases from V and 1 base from J, with 11 bases between. CDR1 is MNHEY and CDR2 is SMNVEV in the germline V gene (reference sequence). This CDR3 is 13 amino acids long. Here the CDR3 DNA reads TGTGCCAGCTCCAGGCAGGCGAACACTGAAGCTTTCTTT. This gives the protein CASSRQANTEAFF.

This clone was picked up one time. This sequence joins TRBV18 and TRBJ2-7, with 10 bases lining up with TRBD1. The CDR3 is 16 residues long. V lost 4 bases to trimming and J lost 7 bases; unmatched junction nucleotides: 13. Germline V gives CDR1 KGHSH, CDR2 LQKENI. The CDR3 protein is CASSLDRGRNRGEQYF. CDR3 nucleotides: TGTGCCAGCTCACTTGACAGGGGGCGGAATCGTGGTGAGCAGTACTTC.

V is TRBV7-2 and J is TRBJ2-1; 8 bases fit TRBD2. The CDR3 covers 15 residues. V shed 10 bases, J shed 0 bases, and the junction held 8 bases outside the gene matches. CDR1 is SGHTA, CDR2 FQGNSA, per germline. The CDR3 sequence is CATQLAASSYNEQFF. Here the CDR3 DNA reads TGTGCCACCCAACTAGCGGCTAGCTCCTACAATGAGCAGTTCTTC. The whole variable domain, remainder taken from reference TRBV7-2 and TRBJ2-1, is GAGVSQSPSNKVTEKGKDVELRCDPISGHTALYWYRQSLGQGLEFLIYFQGNSAPDKSGLPSDRFSAERTGGSVSTLTIQRTQQEDSAVYLCATQLAASSYNEQFFGPGTRLTVL.

V and J are TRBV14 and TRBJ2-1; 7 bases are a match to TRBD2. CDR1 is SGHDN and CDR2 is FVKESK in the germline V gene. CDR3 size: 15 residues. V shed 1 base and J 9 bases; nucleotides not matched to a gene: 9. CDR3 residues: CASSQGTSRLGEQFF. CDR3 sequence (DNA): TGTGCCAGCAGCCAAGGGACTAGTAGGCTGGGTGAGCAGTTCTTC. Combining the CDR3 with reference TRBV14 and TRBJ2-1 gives the whole variable domain EAGVTQFPSHSVIEKGQTVTLRCDPISGHDNLYWYRRVMGKEIKFLLHFVKESKQDESGMPNNRFLAERTGGTYSTLKVQPAELEDSGVYFCASSQGTSRLGEQFFGPGTRLTVL.

The V call is TRBV27, the J call TRBJ2-7; D is unclear. The ends were cut back, 5 bases at V and 1 base at J, with 15 bases in the middle. CDR3 length: 15 residues. The germline gives CDR1 MNHEY, CDR2 SMNVEV (reference sequence). CDR3 region: CASSPSGWSSYEQYF. DNA of the CDR3: TGTGCCAGCAGTCCCTCCGGCTGGAGTTCCTACGAGCAGTACTTC.

V and J are TRBV10-3 and TRBJ1-2, with 8 positions matching TRBD1. CDR3 length: 15 residues. V lost 6 bases, J lost 8 bases, and 14 bases stayed unmatched. Germline assignment: CDR1 ENHRY and CDR2 SYGVKD. CDR3 DNA: TGTGCCATCAGGGATCGAGGGGGACAGGATAAAGGCTACACCTTC. Translating gives CAIRDRGGQDKGYTF.

The chain joins TRBV11-2 to TRBJ2-7; the D is unclear. CDR3 length: 14 amino acids. Germline V lookup: CDR1 SGHAT, CDR2 FQNNGV. The V gene lost 5 bases and the J gene lost 5 bases, with 16 bases spanning the gap. DNA for the CDR3: TGTGCCAGCAGCCGAGCCCCCCTCCGGGACGAGCAGTACTTC. It encodes CASSRAPLRDEQYF. Complete variable domain (other parts from reference TRBV11-2 and TRBJ2-7): EAGVAQSPRYKIIEKRQSVAFWCNPISGHATLYWYQQILGQGPKLLIQFQNNGVVDDSQLPKDRFSAERLKGVDSTLKIQPAKLEDSAVYLCASSRAPLRDEQYFGPGTRLTVT.

Details on this clone: Its ends do not fully match the called genes, so a read error is possible. The chain couples TRBV7-2 to TRBJ2-1, with 7 bases aligning to TRBD2. This CDR3 spans 15 amino acids. Germline-derived CDR1 and CDR2 are SGHTA and FQGNSA. The CDR3 sequence: CVSSPTSVRYNEQFF. CDR3 in DNA: TGTGTCAGCAGCCCAACTAGCGTCAGGTACAATGAGCAGTTCTTC.

This chain connects TRBV28 to TRBJ2-7; 9 bases are shared with TRBD1. J lost 9 bases, V lost 6 bases, and 12 bases had no gene match. CDR3 length: 14 amino acids. The germline CDR1 and CDR2 sequences are MDHEN and SYDVKM. Here the CDR3 DNA reads TGTGCCAGCAGCCCGGACAGGGGCCATTCGACGCAGTACTTC. Translation: CASSPDRGHSTQYF.

The V gene is TRBV6-1, the J gene TRBJ1-5; D is perhaps TRBD1 (6 bases). CDR3 length equals 14 residues. The germline V gene has CDR1 MNHNS and CDR2 SASEGT. The germline V and J ends were trimmed by 6 bases and 3 bases, with 12 bases remaining between them. As DNA, the CDR3 is TGTGCCAGCAGAGGGGGACCGACCAATCAGCCCCAGCATTTT. It translates to CASRGGPTNQPQHF.

The rearrangement uses TRBV5-1 and TRBJ1-3; D is possibly TRBD1 (5 bases). The CDR3 is made up of 17 amino acids. The V and J ends lost 3 bases and 7 bases respectively, with 23 bases between them. The germline V gene has CDR1 SGHRS and CDR2 YFSETQ. CDR3 sequence: CASSSGSLGPGVNTIYF. The CDR3, as DNA: TGCGCCAGCAGCTCAGGTTCGCTCGGACCGGGGGTGAACACCATATATTTT.

The rearrangement links TRBV5-1 to TRBJ2-2, with 8 nucleotides matching TRBD1. This CDR3 comprises 14 residues. J gave up 0 bases and V 5 bases, and 0 bases lay outside the gene matches. Germline CDR1 and CDR2: SGHRS and YFSETQ. The CDR3 DNA reads TGCGCCAGCAGGGACAGGGCGAACACCGGGGAGCTGTTTTTT. This codes for CASRDRANTGELFF.

As DNA, the CDR3 is TGTGCCAGCAGTTGGGCCAAGGAGGTTGACAATGAGCAGTTCTTC. Its protein is CASSWAKEVDNEQFF. The V call is TRBV28, the J call TRBJ2-1; D is perhaps TRBD2 (5 bases). This CDR3 has 15 residues. Trimming shortened V by 4 bases and J by 5 bases, and 15 bases separated the two germline ends. In germline, CDR1 is MDHEN, CDR2 SYDVKM.

The sample holds a few counts of this clone. The chain carries TRBV14 and TRBJ1-2; no reliable D call. V was clipped by 0 bases and J by 5 bases, with 10 bases between them. The CDR3 runs 14 residues. The germline gives CDR1 SGHDN, CDR2 FVKESK. This CDR3 is CASSQDGRVYGYTF. Here the CDR3 DNA reads TGTGCCAGCAGCCAAGATGGGCGGGTTTATGGCTACACCTTC.

This chain connects TRBV4-1 to TRBJ1-4, with 12 bases that match TRBD1. The CDR3 is 15 amino acids. From germline, CDR1 is MGHRA and CDR2 YSYEKL. Losses at the gene ends were 4 bases for V and 7 bases for J; bases not matched to a gene: 4. The CDR3: CASSLGQGAVEKLFF. Here the CDR3 DNA reads TGCGCCAGCAGCCTGGGACAGGGGGCTGTTGAAAAACTGTTTTTT.

The gene calls are TRBV5-4 and TRBJ2-3, with D uncertain. Between the trimmed V and J ends, which lost 2 bases and 1 base, there was a span of 11 bases. The CDR3 length is 15 residues. In germline, CDR1 is SGHNT, CDR2 YYREEE (reference sequence). CDR3 coding DNA: TGTGCCAGCAGCTTTAAAGACTTTCGCACAGATACGCAGTATTTT. Amino acid sequence: CASSFKDFRTDTQYF.

This chain uses TRBV6-8 with TRBJ2-5; 8 positions match TRBD2. This CDR3 is built from 17 residues. The V and J ends lost 2 bases and 7 bases, in that order; junction bases with no gene match: 15. The germline CDR1 and CDR2 sequences are MNHGY and SAAAGT. CDR3 amino acids: CASSYAPAGVYRGTQYF. The CDR3 DNA reads as TGTGCCAGCAGTTACGCTCCAGCGGGGGTCTACCGAGGGACCCAGTACTTC.